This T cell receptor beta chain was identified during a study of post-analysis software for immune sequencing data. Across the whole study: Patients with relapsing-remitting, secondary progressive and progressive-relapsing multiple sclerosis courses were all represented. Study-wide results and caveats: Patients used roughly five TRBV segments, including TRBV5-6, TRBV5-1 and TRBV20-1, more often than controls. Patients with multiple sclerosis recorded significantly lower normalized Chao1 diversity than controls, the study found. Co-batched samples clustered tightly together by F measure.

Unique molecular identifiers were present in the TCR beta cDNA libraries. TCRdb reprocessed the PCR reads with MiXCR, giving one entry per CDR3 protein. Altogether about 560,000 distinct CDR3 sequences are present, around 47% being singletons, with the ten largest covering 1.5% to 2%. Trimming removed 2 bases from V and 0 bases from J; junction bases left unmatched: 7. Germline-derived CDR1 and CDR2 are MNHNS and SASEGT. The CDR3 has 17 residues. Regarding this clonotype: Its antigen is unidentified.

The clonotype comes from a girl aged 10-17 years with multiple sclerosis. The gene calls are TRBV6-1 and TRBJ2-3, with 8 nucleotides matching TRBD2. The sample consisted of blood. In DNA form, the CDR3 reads TGTGCCAGCAGTGAAAGGAGACTAGCGACTAGCACAGATACGCAGTATTTT. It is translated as CASSERRLATSTDTQYF.